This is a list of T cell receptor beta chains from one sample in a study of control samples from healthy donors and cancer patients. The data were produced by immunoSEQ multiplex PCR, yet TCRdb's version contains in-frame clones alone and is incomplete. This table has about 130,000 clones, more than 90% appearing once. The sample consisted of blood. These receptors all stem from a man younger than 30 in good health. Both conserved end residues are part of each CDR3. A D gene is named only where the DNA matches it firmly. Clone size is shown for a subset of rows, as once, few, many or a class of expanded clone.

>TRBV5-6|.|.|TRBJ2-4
CASSERGRLAKNIQYF
TGTGCCAGCAGCGAGAGGGGCAGACTAGCCAAAAACATTCAGTACTTC
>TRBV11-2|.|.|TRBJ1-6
CASSLRRGNSPLHF
TGTGCCAGCAGCTTAAGACGGGGCAATTCACCCCTCCACTTT
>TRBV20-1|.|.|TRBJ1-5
CSARIRDTQHF
TGCAGTGCTAGAATCCGGGACACCCAGCATTTT
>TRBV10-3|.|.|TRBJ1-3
CATGVRTGNTIYF
TGTGCCACCGGGGTCAGAACTGGAAACACCATATATTTT
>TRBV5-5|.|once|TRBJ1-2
CASSLYQANYGYTF
TGTGCCAGCAGCTTGTACCAGGCTAACTATGGCTACACCTTC
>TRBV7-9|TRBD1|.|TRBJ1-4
CASSSTGGTPTNEKLFF
TGTGCCAGCAGCTCGACAGGGGGGACGCCAACTAATGAAAAACTGTTTTTT
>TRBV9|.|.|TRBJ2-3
CASSVGGSTDTQYF
TGTGCCAGCAGCGTAGGGGGGTCCACAGATACGCAGTATTTT
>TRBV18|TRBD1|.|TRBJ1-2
CASSPSRTGPKGYTF
TGTGCCAGCTCACCATCTCGGACAGGGCCAAAGGGCTACACCTTC
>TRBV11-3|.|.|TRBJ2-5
CASSLRRSETQYF
TGTGCCAGCAGCTTAAGGCGTAGCGAGACCCAGTACTTC
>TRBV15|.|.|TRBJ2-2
CATSTRAFTGELFF
TGTGCCACCAGCACCCGGGCCTTTACCGGGGAGCTGTTTTTT
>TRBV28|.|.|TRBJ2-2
CASSLSRTGELFF
TGTGCCAGCAGTTTAAGTAGAACCGGGGAGCTGTTTTTT
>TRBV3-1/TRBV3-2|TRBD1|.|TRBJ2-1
CASSQDIAGGREQFF
TGTGCCAGCAGCCAAGATATTGCAGGGGGCCGTGAGCAGTTCTTC
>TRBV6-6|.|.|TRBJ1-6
CASRQGMNSPLHF
TGTGCCAGCAGACAGGGTATGAATTCACCCCTCCACTTT
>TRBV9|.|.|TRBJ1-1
CASSLYFLGTEAFF
TGTGCCAGCAGCCTCTACTTTTTAGGGACTGAAGCTTTCTTT